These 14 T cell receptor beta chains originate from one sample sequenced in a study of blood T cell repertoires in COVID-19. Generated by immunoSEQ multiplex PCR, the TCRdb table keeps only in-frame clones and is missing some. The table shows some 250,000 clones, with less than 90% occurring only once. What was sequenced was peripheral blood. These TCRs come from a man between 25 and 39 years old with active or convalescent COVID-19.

The CDR3 sequence is CSVVETGFTEAFF. DNA for the CDR3: TGCAGCGTTGTTGAGACAGGGTTCACTGAAGCTTTCTTT. The V call is TRBV29-1, the J call TRBJ1-1; 7 bases map to TRBD1. Germline V gene lookup returns CDR1 SQVTM and CDR2 ANQGSEA. There are 13 residues in the CDR3. The V gene end was trimmed by 4 bases and the J gene end by 4 bases; junction bases not matched to a gene: 6.

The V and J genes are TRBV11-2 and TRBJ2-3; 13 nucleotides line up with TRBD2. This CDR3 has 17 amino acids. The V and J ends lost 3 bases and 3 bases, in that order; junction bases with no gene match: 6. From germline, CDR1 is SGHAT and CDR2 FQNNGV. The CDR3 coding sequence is TGTGCCAGCAGCTTTGGCCGACTAGCGGGGGGAACAGATACGCAGTATTTT. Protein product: CASSFGRLAGGTDTQYF.

The CDR3 DNA is TGTGCCAGCAGCCCTGACAGGACCCCGTCCTACGAGCAGTACTTC. It translates to CASSPDRTPSYEQYF. The chain employs TRBV5-4 and TRBJ2-7, with a tentative D call TRBD1 (6 bases). The CDR3 spans 15 residues. Germline V gene lookup returns CDR1 SGHNT and CDR2 YYREEE (reference sequence). V was shortened by 4 bases and J by 1 base, with 15 bases between the two germline ends.

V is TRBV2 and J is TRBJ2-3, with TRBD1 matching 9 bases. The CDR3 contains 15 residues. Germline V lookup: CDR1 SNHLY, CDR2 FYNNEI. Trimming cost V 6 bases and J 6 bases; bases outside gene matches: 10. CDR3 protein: CASREGQGLRDTQYF. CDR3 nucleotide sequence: TGTGCCAGCAGAGAGGGACAGGGCCTCCGGGATACGCAGTATTTT.

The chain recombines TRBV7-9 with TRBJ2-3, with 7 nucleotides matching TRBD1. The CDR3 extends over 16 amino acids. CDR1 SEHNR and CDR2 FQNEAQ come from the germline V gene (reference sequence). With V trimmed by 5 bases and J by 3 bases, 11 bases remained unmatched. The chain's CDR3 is CASSPTPGQKTDTQYF. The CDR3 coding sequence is TGTGCCAGCAGCCCGACCCCGGGACAGAAAACAGATACGCAGTATTTT.

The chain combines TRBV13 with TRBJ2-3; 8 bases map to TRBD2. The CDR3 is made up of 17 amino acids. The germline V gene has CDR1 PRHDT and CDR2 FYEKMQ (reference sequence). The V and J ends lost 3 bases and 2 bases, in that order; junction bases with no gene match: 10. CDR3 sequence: CASSFTYGGGITDTQYF. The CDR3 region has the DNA TGTGCCAGCAGCTTTACGTACGGCGGGGGGATCACAGATACGCAGTATTTT.

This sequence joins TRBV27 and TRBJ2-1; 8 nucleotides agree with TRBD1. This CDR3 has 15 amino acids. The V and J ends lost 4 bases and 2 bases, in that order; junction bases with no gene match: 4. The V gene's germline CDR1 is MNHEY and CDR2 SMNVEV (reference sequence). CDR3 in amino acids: CASSSRQGPYNEQFF. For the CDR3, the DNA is TGTGCCAGCAGTTCCCGACAGGGGCCCTACAATGAGCAGTTCTTC.

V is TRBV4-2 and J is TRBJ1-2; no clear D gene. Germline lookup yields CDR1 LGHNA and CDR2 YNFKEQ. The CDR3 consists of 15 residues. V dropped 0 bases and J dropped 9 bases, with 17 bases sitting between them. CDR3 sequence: CASSQDQIQELSYTF. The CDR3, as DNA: TGTGCCAGCAGCCAAGATCAAATTCAGGAACTGAGCTACACCTTC.

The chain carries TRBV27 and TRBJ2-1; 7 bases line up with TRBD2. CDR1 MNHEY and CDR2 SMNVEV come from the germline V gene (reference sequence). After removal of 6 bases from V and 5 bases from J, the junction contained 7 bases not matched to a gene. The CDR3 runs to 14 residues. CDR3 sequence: CASREWGGNNEQFF. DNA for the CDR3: TGTGCCAGCAGGGAGTGGGGGGGAAACAATGAGCAGTTCTTC.

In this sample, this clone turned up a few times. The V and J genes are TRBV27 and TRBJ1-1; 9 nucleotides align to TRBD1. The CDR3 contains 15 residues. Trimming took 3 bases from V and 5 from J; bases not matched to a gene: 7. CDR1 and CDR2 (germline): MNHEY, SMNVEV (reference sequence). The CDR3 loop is CASSFRQGGSTEAFF. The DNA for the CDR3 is TGTGCCAGCAGTTTCCGACAGGGGGGAAGTACTGAAGCTTTCTTT.

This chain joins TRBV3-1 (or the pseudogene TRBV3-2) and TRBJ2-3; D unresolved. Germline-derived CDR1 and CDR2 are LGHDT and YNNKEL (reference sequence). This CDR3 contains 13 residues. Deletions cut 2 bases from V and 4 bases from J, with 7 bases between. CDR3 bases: TGTGCCAGCAGCCAATCCTATCCAGATACGCAGTATTTT. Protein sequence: CASSQSYPDTQYF.

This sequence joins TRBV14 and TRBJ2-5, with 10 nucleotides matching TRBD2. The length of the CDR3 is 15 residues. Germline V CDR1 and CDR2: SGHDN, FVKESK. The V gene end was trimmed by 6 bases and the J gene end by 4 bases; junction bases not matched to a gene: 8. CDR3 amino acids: CASSKGTSEGETQYF. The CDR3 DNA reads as TGTGCCAGCAGTAAAGGGACTAGCGAAGGAGAGACCCAGTACTTC.

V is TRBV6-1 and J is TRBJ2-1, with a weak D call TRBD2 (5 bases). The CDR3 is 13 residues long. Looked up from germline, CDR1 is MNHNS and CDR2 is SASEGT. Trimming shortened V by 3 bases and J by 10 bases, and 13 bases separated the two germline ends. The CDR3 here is CASSEGALPEQFF. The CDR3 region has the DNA TGTGCCAGCAGTGAGGGAGCACTACCAGAGCAGTTCTTC.

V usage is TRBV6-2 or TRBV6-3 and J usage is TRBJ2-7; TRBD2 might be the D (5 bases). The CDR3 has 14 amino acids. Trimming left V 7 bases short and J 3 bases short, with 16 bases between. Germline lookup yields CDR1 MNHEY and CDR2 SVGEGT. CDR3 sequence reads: CASTPEGAIYEQYF. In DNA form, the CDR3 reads TGTGCCAGCACCCCCGAGGGAGCCATCTACGAGCAGTACTTC.